Below are 15 T cell receptor beta chains sequenced from a single sample in a study of OX40 agonist ivuxolimab in advanced cancers. Sequenced by immunoSEQ multiplex PCR; TCRdb stores in-frame clones only, minus some. The data show 25,000 to 30,000 clones, around four fifths seen once. The sequencing used CD4+ or CD8+ T cells sorted from blood, collected in a trial of the OX40 agonist ivuxolimab. These receptors originate from an adult with an advanced solid tumor such as melanoma, head and neck, liver or kidney cancer.

The chain has TRBV4-3 and TRBJ2-3, with TRBD1 identical over 7 bases. Germline V gene sequence: CDR1 LGHNA, CDR2 YSLEER. The V segment lost 0 bases and the J segment 2 bases; nucleotides outside the gene matches: 11. The CDR3 extends over 18 amino acids. The DNA of the CDR3 is TGCGCCAGCAGCCAAGATCAGGTGAGGGACAGCAACACAGATACGCAGTATTTT. Translated, it gives CASSQDQVRDSNTDTQYF.

The CDR3 sequence: CASSFQGSYGYTF. In DNA form, the CDR3 reads TGTGCCAGCAGCTTTCAGGGTAGCTATGGCTACACCTTC. J is TRBJ1-2 and V is TRBV7-6, with a weak D call TRBD1 (5 bases). The CDR3 sequence is 13 residues long. The V end was cut by 3 bases, the J end by 4 bases, with 9 bases between. The germline gives CDR1 SGHVS, CDR2 FNYEAQ.

This clone is medium-sized within its sample. The chain is built from TRBV2 and TRBJ1-6; D gene uncertain. V lost 7 bases to trimming and J lost 0 bases, with 13 bases between them. This CDR3 contains 16 residues. Germline V lookup: CDR1 SNHLY, CDR2 FYNNEI. The CDR3 DNA reads as TGTGCCAGCATAGACCCCAGGAGCTCCTATAATTCACCCCTCCACTTT. It translates to CASIDPRSSYNSPLHF.

The chain couples TRBV2 to TRBJ1-1; D is unclear. The CDR3 runs to 16 residues. V dropped 5 bases and J dropped 4 bases, with 20 bases sitting between them. Germline CDR1 and CDR2: SNHLY and FYNNEI. The CDR3 nucleotides are TGTGCCAGCAGTTCAGGTAGTGAGGGTGTGAGCACTGAAGCTTTCTTT. Translation: CASSSGSEGVSTEAFF.

V is TRBV9 and J is TRBJ2-4, with D hard to call. This CDR3 is built from 14 residues. The ends were cut back, 2 bases at V and 5 bases at J, with 11 bases in the middle. The germline V gene has CDR1 SGDLS and CDR2 YYNGEE. CDR3 DNA sequence: TGTGCCAGCAGCGTCTCAACAAATGAAAACATTCAGTACTTC. This encodes CASSVSTNENIQYF.

This chain joins TRBV6-5 and TRBJ1-5; 7 bases match TRBD1. The V gene's germline CDR1 is MNHEY and CDR2 SVGAGI. The CDR3 sequence is 14 residues long. The junction had 4 bases not matched to a gene; V was cut back by 6 bases and J by 2 bases. CDR3 nucleotide sequence: TGTGCCAGCAGACAGACAGGGCGCAATCAGCCCCAGCATTTT. Translation gives CASRQTGRNQPQHF.

The chain joins TRBV2 to TRBJ2-7; D gene unclear. The CDR3 is made up of 11 amino acids. Trimming shortened V by 6 bases and J by 4 bases, and 7 bases separated the two germline ends. Germline CDR1 reads SNHLY; CDR2 reads FYNNEI. The DNA for the CDR3 is TGTGCCAGCAGGGCCGGTTACGAGCAGTACTTC. This gives the protein CASRAGYEQYF.

In this sample, this clone is medium-sized. The chain carries TRBV10-3 and TRBJ1-5; D is possibly TRBD1 (5 bases). The germline V gene has CDR1 ENHRY and CDR2 SYGVKD. V lost 3 bases and J 6 bases, leaving 18 bases between the germline ends. The CDR3 covers 16 residues. The CDR3 region has the DNA TGTGCCATCAGTGATTATGGGCAGGAGAGGGGTCAGCCCCAGCATTTT. Amino acid sequence: CAISDYGQERGQPQHF.

The chain combines TRBV13 with TRBJ2-2, with D perhaps being TRBD1 or TRBD2 (7 bases each). The CDR3 spans 18 residues. Germline V gene sequence: CDR1 PRHDT, CDR2 FYEKMQ (reference sequence). The V end lost 5 bases, the J end lost 1 base, and 20 bases lay between the germline ends. The CDR3 region is CASSPQREGQMNTGELFF. In DNA, the CDR3 is TGTGCCAGCAGCCCCCAAAGGGAGGGACAGATGAACACCGGGGAGCTGTTTTTT. Together with reference TRBV13 and TRBJ2-2, the CDR3 gives the full variable domain: AAGVIQSPRHLIKEKRETATLKCYPIPRHDTVYWYQQGPGQDPQFLISFYEKMQSDKGSIPDRFSAQQFSDYHSELNMSSLELGDSALYFCASSPQREGQMNTGELFFGEGSRLTVL.

The V and J genes are TRBV27 and TRBJ1-1; D is undetermined. This CDR3 region has 13 residues. V shed 5 bases and J shed 7 bases, with 14 bases lying between them. Germline CDR1 is MNHEY and CDR2 is SMNVEV (reference sequence). Here the CDR3 reads CASSQSFYSEAFF. DNA for the CDR3: TGTGCCAGCAGTCAAAGTTTTTACAGTGAAGCTTTCTTT.

This chain joins TRBV7-8 and TRBJ2-1; D possibly corresponds to TRBD2 (6 bases). This CDR3 has 15 residues. The germline V and J ends were trimmed by 5 bases and 5 bases, with 16 bases remaining between them. Germline CDR1 is SGHVS and CDR2 is FQNEAQ. CDR3 nucleotide sequence: TGTGCCAGCAGCCACAATTTTCTAGCGCACAATGAGCAGTTCTTC. It specifies CASSHNFLAHNEQFF.

The CDR3 DNA is TGCGCCAGCAGTGTAGCGGGGGAGAACACCGGGGAGCTGTTTTTT. Translation gives CASSVAGENTGELFF. This chain uses TRBV10-2 with TRBJ2-2; 9 bases are a match to TRBD2. CDR1 and CDR2 from the germline V gene are WSHSY and SAAADI. CDR3 size: 15 residues. The J segment lost 1 base and the V segment lost 4 bases, leaving 1 base of the junction unmatched.

The chain has TRBV19 and TRBJ1-1, with TRBD1 as a possible D gene (5 bases). The CDR3 runs to 13 residues. V lost 3 bases, J lost 2 bases, and 7 bases lay in between. Germline V lookup: CDR1 LNHDA, CDR2 SQIVND (reference sequence). CDR3 coding DNA: TGTGCCAGTAGTATGAGGGGAAACACTGAAGCTTTCTTT. Translating it yields CASSMRGNTEAFF.

The chain employs TRBV5-8 and TRBJ2-7; maybe TRBD1 (6 bases). V lost 2 bases and J 3 bases, leaving 9 bases between the germline ends. CDR1 is SGHTS, CDR2 YDEGEE, per germline. This CDR3 has 13 residues. CDR3 coding DNA: TGTGCCAGCAGCTTACCGGGACACTACGAGCAGTACTTC. This translates into CASSLPGHYEQYF.

The chain carries TRBV7-9 and TRBJ2-7, with a weak D call TRBD1 (5 bases). The length of the CDR3 is 14 residues. V lost 3 bases and J lost 7, with 16 bases in between. Germline assignment: CDR1 SEHNR and CDR2 FQNEAQ (reference sequence). For the CDR3, the DNA is TGTGCCAGCAGCTTCGAGGCGGTTAAGGGGGAGCAGTACTTC. Translated: CASSFEAVKGEQYF.